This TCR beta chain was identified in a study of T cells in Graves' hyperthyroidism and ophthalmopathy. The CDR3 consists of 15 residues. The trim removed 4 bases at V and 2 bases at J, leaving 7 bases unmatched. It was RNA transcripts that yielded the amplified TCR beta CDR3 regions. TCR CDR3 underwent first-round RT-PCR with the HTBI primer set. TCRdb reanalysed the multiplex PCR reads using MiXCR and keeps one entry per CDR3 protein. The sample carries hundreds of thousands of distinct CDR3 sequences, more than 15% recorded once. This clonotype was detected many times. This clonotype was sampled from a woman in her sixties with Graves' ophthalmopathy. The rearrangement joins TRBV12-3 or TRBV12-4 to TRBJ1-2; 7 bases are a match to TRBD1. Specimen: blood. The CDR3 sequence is CASSSWDSANYGYTF. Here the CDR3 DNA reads TGTGCCAGCAGTTCTTGGGACAGCGCAAACTATGGCTACACCTTC.